Given below is one TCR beta chain in context. The antigen remains unidentified. This entry comes from a study of T cells in localized non-small cell lung cancer. TCRdb's copy holds only in-frame clones and misses some; the assay was immunoSEQ multiplex PCR. The repertoire includes fewer than 20,000 clones, 70% to 90% of them detected once, and 23% sits in the top ten. V was pared by 2 bases and J by 4 bases, with 15 bases between. Germline CDR1 reads SGHRS; CDR2 reads YFSETQ. This CDR3 comprises 15 residues. Study-wide findings and caveats: As only one tumor region underwent sequencing, heterogeneity remains possible. When the top 100 tumor clones were examined, a median approximately 59 of them also appeared in the adjacent lung, which was paired and uninvolved. An association was observed between higher blood T cell density and longer overall survival. Uninvolved adjacent lung showed the highest T cell clonality, exceeding tumor.

This chain joins TRBV5-1 and TRBJ2-5, with D possibly called TRBD1 or TRBD2 (5 bases each). This clonotype originated in a male donor aged 60 or over with stage I lung adenocarcinoma. The specimen was peripheral blood, collected before any cancer treatment. CDR3 in DNA: TGCGCCAGCAGCTTAGAAGGGATAGGGACAGAGACCCAGTACTTC. Amino acid sequence: CASSLEGIGTETQYF.